This TCR beta chain was recorded in a study of blood T cell repertoires in COVID-19. The wider study: The samples span acute and convalescent COVID-19 from the United States, Italy and Spain.

Patients in Seattle were enrolled during active infection, then followed longitudinally. Data came from immunoSEQ multiplex PCR; TCRdb stores just in-frame clones and leaves some out. The sample records 190,000 or so clones, around four fifths being singletons. CDR3 length: 15 residues. The germline V gene has CDR1 MDHEN and CDR2 SYDVKM. V lost 4 bases, J lost 0 bases, and 4 bases stayed unmatched. The sequencing input was peripheral blood. This chain connects TRBV28 to TRBJ1-1; 8 positions match TRBD1. The source is a man between 60 and 70 years old with COVID-19, enrolled during active disease. DNA for the CDR3: TGTGCCAGCAGTTCGACAGGGGCTTTGAACACTGAAGCTTTCTTT. This sequence encodes CASSSTGALNTEAFF.